This T cell receptor (beta chain) is drawn from a study of technical replicates of blood from a few donors. Unmatched junction bases numbered 2, after V lost 6 bases and J lost 3 bases. This CDR3 has 13 residues. Germline V gene sequence: CDR1 LNHDA, CDR2 SQIVND (reference sequence). Some clones are missing from TCRdb's copy, which holds only in-frame ones; the method was immunoSEQ multiplex PCR. The sample yields about 74,000 clones, more than 85% seen once. This sequence was found in a human donor in good health. The sequencing input was T cells isolated from PBMCs. The V and J genes are TRBV19 and TRBJ1-5; 7 bases match TRBD1. The CDR3 DNA follows: TGTGCCAGTAGAGGACAGGCCAATCAGCCCCAGCATTTT. This sequence encodes CASRGQANQPQHF.